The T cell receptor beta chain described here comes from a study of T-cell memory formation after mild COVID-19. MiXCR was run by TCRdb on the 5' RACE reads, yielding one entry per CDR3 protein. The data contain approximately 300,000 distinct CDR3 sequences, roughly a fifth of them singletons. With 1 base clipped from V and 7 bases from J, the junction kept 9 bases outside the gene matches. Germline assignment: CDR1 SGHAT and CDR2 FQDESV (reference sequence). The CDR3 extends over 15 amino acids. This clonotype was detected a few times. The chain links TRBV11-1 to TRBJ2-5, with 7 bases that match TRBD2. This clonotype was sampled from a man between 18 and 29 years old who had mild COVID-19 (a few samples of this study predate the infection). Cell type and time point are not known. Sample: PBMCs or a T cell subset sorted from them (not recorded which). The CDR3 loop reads CASSLDFDRGGTQYF. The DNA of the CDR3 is TGTGCCAGCAGCTTAGATTTCGACCGCGGGGGGACCCAGTACTTC.